Below, 6 T cell receptor beta chains from the same sample are listed, as sequenced in a study of T cells in Graves' hyperthyroidism and ophthalmopathy. Amplification of TCR beta CDR3 regions used RNA as the template. An initial round of RT-PCR targeting the TCR CDR3 relied on the HTBI primer set. From the multiplex PCR reads, TCRdb called clonotypes with MiXCR, one entry per CDR3 protein. The sample has about 360,000 distinct CDR3 sequences, around 14% seen once. Input material: blood. The receptors come from a woman under 30 with Graves' hyperthyroidism.

This clonotype was seen at least ten times. This chain uses TRBV27 with TRBJ2-1; TRBD1 agrees at 11 bases. In germline, CDR1 is MNHEY, CDR2 SMNVEV (reference sequence). V gave up 3 bases and J gave up 4 bases; unmatched junction bases: 5. The CDR3 extends over 16 amino acids. CDR3 in amino acids: CASSLGGQGVYNEQFF. The DNA of the CDR3 is TGTGCCAGCAGTTTGGGGGGACAGGGGGTGTACAATGAGCAGTTCTTC.

This clonotype was detected ten times or more. V gene TRBV5-1 combines with J gene TRBJ1-3; the D is unclear. This CDR3 has 14 amino acids. CDR1 is SGHRS, CDR2 YFSETQ, per germline. V was cut by 2 bases and J by 1 base, with 7 bases left in between. CDR3 in amino acids: CASSFEESGNTIYF. As DNA, the CDR3 is TGCGCCAGCAGCTTCGAGGAGTCTGGAAACACCATATATTTT.

This clonotype has more than one count but fewer than ten. A read error may be the cause here, since a much bigger clone is one base away. This is likely a read error, given that the CDR3 carries no conserved phenylalanine or tryptophan at its end. CDR3 in DNA: TGTGCCAGCAGCCCTCGAGGGGCGGACACCGGGGAGCTGTTTCTT. Amino acid sequence: CASSPRGADTGELFL. The chain couples TRBV11-2 to TRBJ2-2; D is tentatively TRBD1 or TRBD2 (5 bases each). The V end was cut by 5 bases, the J end by 3 bases, with 13 bases between. CDR1 SGHAT and CDR2 FQNNGV come from the germline V gene. The CDR3 extends over 15 amino acids.

The chain recombines TRBV6-5 with TRBJ1-6; D may be TRBD1 (5 bases). V was pared by 2 bases and J by 7 bases, with 15 bases between. This CDR3 is 16 amino acids long. Per germline, CDR1 MNHEY and CDR2 SVGAGI. Here the CDR3 reads CASSYEWRAGNSPLHF. CDR3 nucleotides: TGTGCCAGCAGTTACGAGTGGCGCGCAGGGAATTCACCCCTCCACTTT.

This chain joins TRBV2 and TRBJ2-5; TRBD1 matches 9 bases. The CDR3 extends over 15 amino acids. CDR1 and CDR2 from the germline V gene are SNHLY and FYNNEI. V trimming: 4 bases; J trimming: 2 bases; junction bases outside the gene matches: 5. The CDR3 protein is CASSGGQGTQETQYF. DNA for the CDR3: TGTGCCAGCAGTGGTGGACAGGGGACGCAAGAGACCCAGTACTTC.

Many counts were recorded for this clonotype. This chain connects TRBV7-3 to TRBJ2-1; 11 nucleotides match TRBD2. V dropped 5 bases and J dropped 7; count of bases not matched to a gene: 13. CDR3 length: 17 amino acids. Per germline, CDR1 SGHTA and CDR2 FQGTGA. The CDR3 coding sequence is TGTGCCAGCAGCCGTTCCGCACTAGCGGGGGCCGCAAATGAGCAGTTCTTC. Its translation is CASSRSALAGAANEQFF.